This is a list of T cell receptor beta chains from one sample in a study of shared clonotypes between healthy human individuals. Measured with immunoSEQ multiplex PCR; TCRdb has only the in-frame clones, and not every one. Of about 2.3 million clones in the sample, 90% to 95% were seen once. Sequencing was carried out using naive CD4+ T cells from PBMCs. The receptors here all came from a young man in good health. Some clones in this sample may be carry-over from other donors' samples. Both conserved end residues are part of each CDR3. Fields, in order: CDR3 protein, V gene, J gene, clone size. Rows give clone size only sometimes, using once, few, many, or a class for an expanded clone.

CDR3 protein: CASSFRDSGNGYTF; V gene: TRBV7-2; J gene: TRBJ1-2; clone size: once
CDR3 protein: CASSQMIQLSSGNTIYF; V gene: TRBV9; J gene: TRBJ1-3; clone size: -
CDR3 protein: CASSRGVAGANVLTF; V gene: TRBV6-5; J gene: TRBJ2-6; clone size: -
CDR3 protein: CASSWVSEGTGELFF; V gene: TRBV5-1; J gene: TRBJ2-2; clone size: -
CDR3 protein: CASGQLANQETQYF; V gene: TRBV27; J gene: TRBJ2-5; clone size: -
CDR3 protein: CASSFWTSGLYNEQFF; V gene: TRBV27; J gene: TRBJ2-1; clone size: -
CDR3 protein: CASSLVSEQYF; V gene: TRBV7-2; J gene: TRBJ2-7; clone size: -
CDR3 protein: CAWSVGTGGLFEAFF; V gene: TRBV30; J gene: TRBJ1-1; clone size: -
CDR3 protein: CAISALLTGGSYNEQFF; V gene: TRBV10-3; J gene: TRBJ2-1; clone size: -
CDR3 protein: CSVVTYNEQFF; V gene: TRBV29-1; J gene: TRBJ2-1; clone size: -
CDR3 protein: CASSQDLLGTSYEQYF; V gene: TRBV14; J gene: TRBJ2-7; clone size: -
CDR3 protein: CASSVCLGLAGGRVGTDTQYF; V gene: TRBV5-1; J gene: TRBJ2-3; clone size: -
CDR3 protein: CASSPEVGATYNEQFF; V gene: TRBV11-2; J gene: TRBJ2-1; clone size: -
CDR3 protein: CASSLATPSGTDTQYF; V gene: TRBV7-9; J gene: TRBJ2-3; clone size: -
CDR3 protein: CASSLIPSGTYEQYF; V gene: TRBV7-3; J gene: TRBJ2-7; clone size: once
CDR3 protein: CASSVLPAGNTGELFF; V gene: TRBV9; J gene: TRBJ2-2; clone size: -
CDR3 protein: CASAGDADTQYF; V gene: TRBV28; J gene: TRBJ2-3; clone size: -
CDR3 protein: CAWSGTGVTYEQYF; V gene: TRBV30; J gene: TRBJ2-7; clone size: -
CDR3 protein: CASSPAGEWLAGELFF; V gene: TRBV5-1; J gene: TRBJ2-2; clone size: -
CDR3 protein: CASRSGQFFGYTF; V gene: TRBV12-2; J gene: TRBJ1-2; clone size: -
CDR3 protein: CASSLQGSNQPQHF; V gene: TRBV7-2; J gene: TRBJ1-5; clone size: -
CDR3 protein: CASSLFGTGSTTGELFF; V gene: TRBV27; J gene: TRBJ2-2; clone size: -
CDR3 protein: CASSSGLAGNEQFF; V gene: TRBV5-1; J gene: TRBJ2-1; clone size: -
CDR3 protein: CASSLVDGREDEQFF; V gene: TRBV7-2; J gene: TRBJ2-1; clone size: -
CDR3 protein: CASSYSGHANTGELFF; V gene: TRBV5-1; J gene: TRBJ2-2; clone size: once
CDR3 protein: CASSFTGRGYNEQFF; V gene: TRBV5-5; J gene: TRBJ2-1; clone size: -
CDR3 protein: CASRQTFDGGNTIYF; V gene: TRBV6-5; J gene: TRBJ1-3; clone size: -
CDR3 protein: CATTIGGGSYEQYF; V gene: TRBV6-1; J gene: TRBJ2-7; clone size: -
CDR3 protein: CASSAIGSYNEQFF; V gene: TRBV7-9; J gene: TRBJ2-1; clone size: -
CDR3 protein: CASSLSTGRQYF; V gene: TRBV5-1; J gene: TRBJ2-4; clone size: few
CDR3 protein: CASSFDGPYEQYF; V gene: TRBV5-1; J gene: TRBJ2-7; clone size: once
CDR3 protein: CASSLRTSGRGEQYF; V gene: TRBV28; J gene: TRBJ2-7; clone size: few
CDR3 protein: CASSLRGTGDGETQYF; V gene: TRBV5-1; J gene: TRBJ2-5; clone size: -
CDR3 protein: CASSLARGSPLHF; V gene: TRBV7-6; J gene: TRBJ1-6; clone size: -
CDR3 protein: CASSVAYDATIYF; V gene: TRBV9; J gene: TRBJ1-3; clone size: -
CDR3 protein: CASSFDRSSYNEQFF; V gene: TRBV7-2; J gene: TRBJ2-1; clone size: -
CDR3 protein: CASSADSGGETQYF; V gene: TRBV2; J gene: TRBJ2-5; clone size: -
CDR3 protein: CASSLAFAGVGRIGEQFF; V gene: TRBV5-1; J gene: TRBJ2-1; clone size: -
CDR3 protein: CASSFAGSSYEQYF; V gene: TRBV5-1; J gene: TRBJ2-7; clone size: -
CDR3 protein: CASSLVRGTGLNQPQHF; V gene: TRBV27; J gene: TRBJ1-5; clone size: -
CDR3 protein: CASTPPGGNQPQHF; V gene: TRBV6-1; J gene: TRBJ1-5; clone size: -
CDR3 protein: CASSLGVSSGSYEQFF; V gene: TRBV11-2; J gene: TRBJ2-1; clone size: -